The T cell receptor (beta chain) under discussion was sequenced for a study of blood T cell repertoires in COVID-19. As regards this clone: Other DNA sequences from this sample encode an identical CDR3 as well.

Method: immunoSEQ multiplex PCR; TCRdb's copy keeps in-frame clones and lacks some. The sample records about 78,000 clones, roughly 86% being singletons. This clonotype originated in a woman in her fifties or sixties with acute or convalescent COVID-19. Source material: peripheral blood.

CDR3 bases: TGTGCCAGCAGCCCCCCTAGCGGCCAAGAGACCCAGTACTTC. This sequence encodes CASSPPSGQETQYF. The rearrangement uses TRBV7-9 and TRBJ2-5; 7 nucleotides align to TRBD2. The ends lost 5 bases at V and 1 base at J; junction bases unmatched: 4. The length of the CDR3 is 14 residues. In germline, CDR1 is SEHNR, CDR2 FQNEAQ (reference sequence).